The clone carrying this T cell receptor (beta chain) was detected only once. The CDR3 has 15 amino acids. The V segment lost 5 bases and the J segment 1 base; nucleotides outside the gene matches: 4. Germline-derived CDR1 and CDR2 are MNHEY and SMNVEV (reference sequence). This specimen comes from a study of blood T cell repertoires in COVID-19. The protocol was immunoSEQ multiplex PCR, while the TCRdb copy is restricted to in-frame clones and leaves out a portion. Of a few hundred thousand clones listed, less than 90% are singletons. Sequenced material: PBMCs or T cells enriched from blood (not recorded which). The receptor comes from a woman in her 50s who had recovered from COVID-19. The rearrangement uses TRBV27 and TRBJ1-5; 8 bases agree with TRBD1. CDR3 loop: CASSPGGWSNQPQHF. CDR3 DNA sequence: TGTGCCAGCAGTCCAGGGGGCTGGAGCAATCAGCCCCAGCATTTT.